This T cell receptor beta chain was recorded in a study of shared clonotypes between healthy human individuals. Sequencing used immunoSEQ multiplex PCR; TCRdb keeps in-frame clones, though not all of them. The repertoire has about 820,000 clones, nearly 95% of them found once; the top ten carry more than 20%. Naive CD8 cells, CD45RO-negative and positively selected for CCR7, excluded terminally differentiated effector memory CD45RA+ cells. The germline V gene has CDR1 SQVTM and CDR2 ANQGSEA. CDR3 length equals 16 residues. The chain combines TRBV29-1 with TRBJ2-5, with 7 nucleotides matching TRBD1. The TCR sequence derives from a man aged 30 to 45 in good health. The source material was naive CD8+ T cells sorted from blood. CDR3 loop: CSHESGRQGRQETQYF. In nucleotides, the CDR3 is TGCAGTCACGAATCGGGTCGACAGGGACGCCAAGAGACCCAGTACTTC.